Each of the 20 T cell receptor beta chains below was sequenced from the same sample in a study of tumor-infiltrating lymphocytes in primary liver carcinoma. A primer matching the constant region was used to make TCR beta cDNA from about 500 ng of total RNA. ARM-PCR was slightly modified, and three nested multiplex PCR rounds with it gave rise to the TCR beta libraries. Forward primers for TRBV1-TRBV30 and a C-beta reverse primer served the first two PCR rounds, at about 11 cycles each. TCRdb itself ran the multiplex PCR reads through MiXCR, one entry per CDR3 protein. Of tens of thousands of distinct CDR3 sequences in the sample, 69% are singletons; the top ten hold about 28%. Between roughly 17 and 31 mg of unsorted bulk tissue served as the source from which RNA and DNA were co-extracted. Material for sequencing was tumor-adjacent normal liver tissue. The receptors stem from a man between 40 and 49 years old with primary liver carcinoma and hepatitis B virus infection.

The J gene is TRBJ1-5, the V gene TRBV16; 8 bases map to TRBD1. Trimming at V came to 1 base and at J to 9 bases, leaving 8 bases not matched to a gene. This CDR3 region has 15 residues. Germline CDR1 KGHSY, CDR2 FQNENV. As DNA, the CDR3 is TGTGCCAGCAGCCAATTTCAGGGGGCGAGACGGCCCCAGCATTTT. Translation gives CASSQFQGARRPQHF.

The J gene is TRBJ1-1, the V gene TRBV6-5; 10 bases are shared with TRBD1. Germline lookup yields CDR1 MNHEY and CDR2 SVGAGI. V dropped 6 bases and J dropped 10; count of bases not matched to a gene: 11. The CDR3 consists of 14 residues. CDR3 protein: CASRGQGVTVGAFF. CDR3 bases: TGTGCCAGCAGAGGACAGGGGGTTACTGTTGGAGCTTTCTTT.

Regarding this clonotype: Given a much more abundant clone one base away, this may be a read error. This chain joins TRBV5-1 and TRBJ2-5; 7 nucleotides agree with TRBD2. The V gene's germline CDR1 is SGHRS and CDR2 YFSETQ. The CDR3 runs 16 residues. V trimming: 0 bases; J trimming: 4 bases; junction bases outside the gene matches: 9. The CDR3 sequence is CASSLEASGLRETQYF. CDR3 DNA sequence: TGCGCCAGCAGCTTGGAGGCTAGCGGTCTTCGAGAGACCCAGTACTTC.

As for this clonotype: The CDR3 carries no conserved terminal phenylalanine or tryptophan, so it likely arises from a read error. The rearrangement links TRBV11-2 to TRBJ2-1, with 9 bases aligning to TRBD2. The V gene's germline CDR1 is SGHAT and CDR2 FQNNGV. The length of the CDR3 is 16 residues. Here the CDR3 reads CANSLVCAGGRDEQFS. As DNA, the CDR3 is TGTGCCAACAGCTTAGTTTGCGCGGGAGGGAGGGATGAGCAGTTCTCC.

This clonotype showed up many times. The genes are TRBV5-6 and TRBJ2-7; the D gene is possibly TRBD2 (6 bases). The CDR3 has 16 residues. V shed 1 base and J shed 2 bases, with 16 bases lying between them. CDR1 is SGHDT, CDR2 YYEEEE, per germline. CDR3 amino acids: CASSLSGVASTYEQYF. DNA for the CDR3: TGTGCCAGCAGCTTGTCGGGGGTAGCTAGCACCTACGAGCAGTACTTC.

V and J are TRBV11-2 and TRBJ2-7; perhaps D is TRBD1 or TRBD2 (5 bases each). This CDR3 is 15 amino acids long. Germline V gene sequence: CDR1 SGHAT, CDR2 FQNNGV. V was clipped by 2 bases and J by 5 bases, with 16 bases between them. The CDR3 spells CASSLRWRGENEQYF. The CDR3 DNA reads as TGTGCCAGCAGCTTACGATGGAGAGGGGAGAACGAGCAGTACTTC.

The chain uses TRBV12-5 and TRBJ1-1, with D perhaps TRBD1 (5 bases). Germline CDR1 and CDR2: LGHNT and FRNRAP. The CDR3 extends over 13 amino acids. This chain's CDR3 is CANHGTGNTEAFF. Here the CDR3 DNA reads TGTGCCAATCACGGGACGGGGAACACTGAAGCTTTCTTT.

CDR3 loop: CASSQEDGRLNQYF. The CDR3 DNA follows: TGCGCCAGCAGCCAGGAAGACGGGAGACTTAACCAGTACTTC. This chain links TRBV4-1 with TRBJ2-4; TRBD2 might be the D (6 bases). V was clipped by 3 bases and J by 13 bases, with 19 bases between them. Germline CDR1 MGHRA, CDR2 YSYEKL. The CDR3 extends over 14 amino acids.

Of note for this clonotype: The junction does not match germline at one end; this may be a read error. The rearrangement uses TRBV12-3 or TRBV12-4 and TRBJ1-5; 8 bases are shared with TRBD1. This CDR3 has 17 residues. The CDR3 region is CSSSPSVLDRDDQPQHF. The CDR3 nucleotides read TGTTCCAGCAGTCCATCGGTGTTGGACAGGGACGATCAGCCCCAGCATTTT.

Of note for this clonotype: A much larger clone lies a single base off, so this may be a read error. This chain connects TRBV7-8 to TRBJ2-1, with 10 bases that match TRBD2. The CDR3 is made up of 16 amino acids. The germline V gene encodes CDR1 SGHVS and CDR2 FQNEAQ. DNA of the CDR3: TGTGCCGGCAGCCAACGACTAGCGGGCGATAACAATGAGCAGTTCTTC. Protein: CAGSQRLAGDNNEQFF.

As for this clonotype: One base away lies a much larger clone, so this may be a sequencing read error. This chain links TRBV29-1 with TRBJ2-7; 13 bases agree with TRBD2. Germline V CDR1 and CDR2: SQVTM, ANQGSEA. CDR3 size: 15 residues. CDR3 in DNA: TGCGGCGTACACGGGACTAGCGGGGAGTCCTACGAGCAGTACTTC. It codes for CGVHGTSGESYEQYF.

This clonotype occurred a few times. The CDR3 sequence is CASSLWGQVYEQYF. CDR3 coding DNA: TGTGCCAGCAGCTTATGGGGACAGGTCTACGAGCAGTACTTC. This sequence joins TRBV13 and TRBJ2-7, with 8 bases aligning to TRBD1. Germline V gives CDR1 PRHDT, CDR2 FYEKMQ (reference sequence). V was clipped by 2 bases and J by 3 bases; unmatched bases: 3. CDR3 length: 14 amino acids.

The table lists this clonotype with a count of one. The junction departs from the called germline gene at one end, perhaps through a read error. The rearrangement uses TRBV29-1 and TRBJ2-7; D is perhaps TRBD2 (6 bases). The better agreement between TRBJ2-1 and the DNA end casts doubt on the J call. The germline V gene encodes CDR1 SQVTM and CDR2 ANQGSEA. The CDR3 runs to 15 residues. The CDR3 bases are TGCAGTGTTGAAGATCCAGGAGGGAGCTCCTACGATCAGTTCTTC. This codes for CSVEDPGGSSYDQFF.

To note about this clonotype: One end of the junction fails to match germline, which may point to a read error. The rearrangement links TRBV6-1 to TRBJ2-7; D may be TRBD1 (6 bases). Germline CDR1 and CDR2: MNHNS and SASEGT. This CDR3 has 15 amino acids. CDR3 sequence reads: CASSEGVGAFYVQYF. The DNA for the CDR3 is TGTGCCAGCAGTGAAGGAGTGGGGGCTTTCTACGTGCAGTACTTC.

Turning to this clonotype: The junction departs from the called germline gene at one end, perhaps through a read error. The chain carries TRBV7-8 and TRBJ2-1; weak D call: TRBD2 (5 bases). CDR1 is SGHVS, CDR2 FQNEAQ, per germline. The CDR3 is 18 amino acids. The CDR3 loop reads CASSPRGGSAVSYNEQFF. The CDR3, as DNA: TGTGCCAGCAGCCCGCGTGGAGGCTCAGCGGTCTCATACAATGAACAGTTCTTC.

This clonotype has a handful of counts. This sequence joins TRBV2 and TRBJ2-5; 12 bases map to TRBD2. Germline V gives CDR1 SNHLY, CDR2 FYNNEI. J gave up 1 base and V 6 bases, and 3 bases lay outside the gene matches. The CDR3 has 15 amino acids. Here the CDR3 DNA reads TGTGCCAGCAGCGGGACTAGCGGGTTCCAAGAGACCCAGTACTTC. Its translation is CASSGTSGFQETQYF.

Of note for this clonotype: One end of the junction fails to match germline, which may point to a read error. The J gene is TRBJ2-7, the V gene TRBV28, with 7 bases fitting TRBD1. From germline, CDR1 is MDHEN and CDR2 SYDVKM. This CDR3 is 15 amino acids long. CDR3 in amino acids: CTSRVTGERGYEQYF. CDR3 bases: TGTACCAGCCGGGTCACAGGGGAAAGGGGCTACGAGCAGTACTTC.

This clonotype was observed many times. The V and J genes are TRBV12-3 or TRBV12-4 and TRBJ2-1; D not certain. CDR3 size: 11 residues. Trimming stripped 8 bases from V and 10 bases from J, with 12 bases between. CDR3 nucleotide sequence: TGTGCCAGCGCATTCGTACACGAGCAGTTCTTC. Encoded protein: CASAFVHEQFF.

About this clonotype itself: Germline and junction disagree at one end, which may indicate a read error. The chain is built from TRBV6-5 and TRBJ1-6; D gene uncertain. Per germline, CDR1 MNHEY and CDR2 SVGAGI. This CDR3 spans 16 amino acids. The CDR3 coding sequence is TGTGCCAGCAGCTCCGTGACGAGCTCCTATAATTCACCACTCCACTTT. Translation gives CASSSVTSSYNSPLHF.

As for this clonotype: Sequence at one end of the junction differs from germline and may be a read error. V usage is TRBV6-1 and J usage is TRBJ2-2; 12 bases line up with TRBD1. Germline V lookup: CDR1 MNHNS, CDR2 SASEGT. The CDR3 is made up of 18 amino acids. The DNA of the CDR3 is TGTGTCAGCAGTGAAAGAGGGGGACAGGGGGCGAACACCGGGGAACTGTTTTTT. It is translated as CVSSERGGQGANTGELFF.